The rows below give T cell receptor beta chains drawn from one sample of a study of beta chain features in type 1 diabetes. Method: immunoSEQ multiplex PCR; TCRdb's copy keeps in-frame clones and lacks some. Of 200,000 to 250,000 clones listed, 55% to 70% are singletons. The specimen was naive CD4+ T cells from blood. The receptors were sampled from a man younger than 40 in good health. The CDR3 runs from the conserved cysteine through the conserved F or W. D genes are given only for firm matches. Only part of the rows carry a size: once, few, many, or a class if the clone is expanded.

v_gene	abundance	j_gene	len	d_gene	CDR3aa	CDR3nt
TRBV19	NA	TRBJ1-5	13	TRBD1	CAGSDRANQPQHF	TGTGCCGGCTCCGACAGGGCTAATCAGCCCCAGCATTTT
TRBV2	NA	TRBJ1-6	11	NA	CASSGDSPLHF	TGTGCCAGCAGTGGAGATTCACCCCTCCACTTT
TRBV6-5	NA	TRBJ2-3	14	NA	CASSYSLASETQYF	TGTGCCAGCAGTTACTCATTGGCTAGTGAAACGCAGTATTTT
TRBV5-1	NA	TRBJ1-1	13	NA	CASSLTGRTEAFF	TGCGCCAGCAGCTTGACAGGTCGGACTGAAGCTTTCTTT
TRBV29-1	NA	TRBJ2-3	11	NA	CSVASTDTQYF	TGCAGCGTCGCGAGCACAGATACGCAGTATTTT
TRBV15	NA	TRBJ2-1	14	TRBD1	CATDRVKAYNEQFF	TGTGCCACCGACAGGGTAAAGGCGTACAATGAGCAGTTCTTC
TRBV30	few	TRBJ1-2	12	NA	CAGQESAYGYTF	TGTGCAGGCCAAGAGAGTGCCTATGGCTACACCTTC
TRBV30	NA	TRBJ2-3	16	TRBD2	CAWSVHSGTGSDTQYF	TGTGCCTGGAGTGTACATAGCGGGACCGGGTCAGATACGCAGTATTTT
TRBV5-1	NA	TRBJ1-2	15	NA	CASSLTPGANYGYTF	TGCGCCAGCAGCTTAACTCCAGGGGCGAACTATGGCTACACCTTC
TRBV5-1	NA	TRBJ2-5	14	NA	CASSFRALYETQYF	TGCGCCAGCAGCTTCCGGGCCCTGTATGAGACCCAGTACTTC
TRBV7-2	NA	TRBJ2-3	15	TRBD2	CASSFGRVSTDTQYF	TGTGCCAGCAGCTTTGGGAGGGTGAGCACAGATACGCAGTATTTT
TRBV29-1	NA	TRBJ2-7	16	TRBD1	CSVSSMTGLGADEQYF	TGCAGCGTCTCCTCCATGACAGGGTTGGGGGCGGACGAGCAGTACTTC
TRBV19	NA	TRBJ2-1	16	TRBD2	CASSVGTSGTYNEQFF	TGTGCCAGTAGTGTTGGGACTAGCGGGACCTACAATGAGCAGTTCTTC
TRBV5-1	NA	TRBJ2-7	16	TRBD1	CASSLDSPGTGIEQYF	TGCGCCAGCAGCCTGGATTCACCCGGGACAGGGATCGAGCAGTACTTC
TRBV29-1	NA	TRBJ2-2	14	NA	CSVVNRANTGELFF	TGCAGCGTTGTAAACAGGGCGAACACCGGGGAGCTGTTTTTT
TRBV7-2	NA	TRBJ2-7	14	NA	CATQSQRSSYEQYF	TGTGCCACCCAAAGCCAGCGGAGCTCCTACGAGCAGTACTTC
TRBV30	NA	TRBJ2-3	14	NA	CAWSGTPSTDTQYF	TGTGCCTGGAGTGGGACGCCTAGCACAGATACGCAGTATTTT
TRBV30	NA	TRBJ1-3	14	NA	CAWRGPNSGNTIYF	TGTGCCTGGAGGGGGCCGAACTCTGGAAACACCATATATTTT
TRBV7-8	NA	TRBJ2-7	15	NA	CASSPLDGGLDEQYF	TGTGCCAGCAGCCCCCTGGATGGGGGCTTGGACGAGCAGTACTTC
TRBV30	few	TRBJ2-7	13	NA	CAWSMTSTYEQYF	TGTGCCTGGAGTATGACTAGTACCTACGAGCAGTACTTC
TRBV7-2	NA	TRBJ2-1	14	NA	CASSLAGGYNEQFF	TGTGCCAGCAGCTTAGCGGGAGGCTACAATGAGCAGTTCTTC
TRBV30	once	TRBJ1-5	13	TRBD1	CAWTGQGNQPQHF	TGTGCCTGGACGGGACAGGGGAACCAGCCCCAGCATTTT